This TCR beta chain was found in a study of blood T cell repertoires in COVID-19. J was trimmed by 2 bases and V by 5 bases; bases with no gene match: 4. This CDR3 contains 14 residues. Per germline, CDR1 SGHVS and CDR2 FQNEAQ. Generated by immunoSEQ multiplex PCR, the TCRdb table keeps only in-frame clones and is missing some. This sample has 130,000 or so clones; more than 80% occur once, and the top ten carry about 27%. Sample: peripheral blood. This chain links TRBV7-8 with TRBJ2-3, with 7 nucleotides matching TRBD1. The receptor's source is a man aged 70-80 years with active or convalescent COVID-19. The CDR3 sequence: CASSLDRTTDTQYF. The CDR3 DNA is TGTGCCAGCAGCCTGGACAGGACCACAGATACGCAGTATTTT.